These T cell receptor beta chains were read from a single sample in a study of T-cell memory formation after mild COVID-19. MiXCR, run by TCRdb on the 5' RACE reads, gives a single entry per CDR3 protein. The sample lists roughly 200,000 distinct CDR3 sequences, 15% to 20% seen once, with roughly 2.4% in the top ten. The sample consisted of PBMCs or a T cell subset sorted from them (not recorded which). These receptors were collected from an adult woman who had mild COVID-19 (a few samples of this study predate the infection). Cell type and time point are not known. The conserved cysteine and the conserved F or W are not part of the CDR3 here. Fields, in order: V gene, J gene, CDR3 length, CDR3 protein.

V: TRBV4-3; J: TRBJ1-5; length: 11; CDR3: ASSQVLRQPQH
V: TRBV20-1; J: TRBJ1-3; length: 13; CDR3: SARRRGAGGNTIY
V: TRBV11-3; J: TRBJ2-1; length: 12; CDR3: ASCPDSGRNEQF
V: TRBV29-1; J: TRBJ2-2; length: 10; CDR3: SVDRETGELF
V: TRBV5-5; J: TRBJ1-6; length: 14; CDR3: ASSLRRGSYNSPLH
V: TRBV6-1; J: TRBJ2-7; length: 14; CDR3: ASSDPRTYLSYEQY
V: TRBV15; J: TRBJ1-3; length: 17; CDR3: ATSRDLGGQGSSGNTIY
V: TRBV6-1; J: TRBJ2-5; length: 15; CDR3: ASSDSARVTPQETQY
V: TRBV7-6; J: TRBJ2-3; length: 13; CDR3: ASSHSRDSRDTQY
V: TRBV5-1; J: TRBJ2-1; length: 10; CDR3: ASSYRGDEQF
V: TRBV5-1; J: TRBJ2-7; length: 14; CDR3: ASSVLDSTTATRQY
V: TRBV12-3/TRBV12-4; J: TRBJ1-3; length: 13; CDR3: ASTIRSGSGNTIY
V: TRBV12-3/TRBV12-4; J: TRBJ1-5; length: 12; CDR3: ASRPDSSYQPQH
V: TRBV12-3/TRBV12-4; J: TRBJ1-3; length: 13; CDR3: ASSLGKTGGHTIY
V: TRBV18; J: TRBJ1-2; length: 14; CDR3: ASSRGQSGQADGYT
V: TRBV7-8; J: TRBJ2-4; length: 13; CDR3: ASSLDRVTKNIQY
V: TRBV25-1; J: TRBJ1-5; length: 12; CDR3: ASSPRGSNQPQH
V: TRBV2; J: TRBJ1-5; length: 13; CDR3: ASSPATFSNQPQH
V: TRBV29-1; J: TRBJ1-1; length: 12; CDR3: SVGDLWGGTEAF
V: TRBV5-1; J: TRBJ2-5; length: 12; CDR3: ASSKRRGGETQY
V: TRBV4-2; J: TRBJ2-1; length: 15; CDR3: ASSQDLLAGGPDEQF
V: TRBV5-5; J: TRBJ2-1; length: 15; CDR3: ASSLGQSSGGADEQF
V: TRBV4-2; J: TRBJ2-5; length: 11; CDR3: ASSTGGPETQY
V: TRBV27; J: TRBJ2-7; length: 14; CDR3: ASSRVLPRDSYEQY
V: TRBV15; J: TRBJ2-7; length: 13; CDR3: ATRGPGQGKGEQY
V: TRBV12-3/TRBV12-4; J: TRBJ2-2; length: 14; CDR3: ASVLRTGTGPGELF
V: TRBV20-1; J: TRBJ1-1; length: 12; CDR3: SASHRGLGTEAF
V: TRBV7-2; J: TRBJ2-3; length: 14; CDR3: ASSLVGQPSTDTQY
V: TRBV5-1; J: TRBJ2-1; length: 15; CDR3: ASSLEMGQGNNNEQF
V: TRBV4-3; J: TRBJ2-7; length: 14; CDR3: ASSQEWVSGSYEQY
V: TRBV20-1; J: TRBJ2-7; length: 13; CDR3: SARDLGQGNYEQY
V: TRBV29-1; J: TRBJ1-2; length: 10; CDR3: SVAGPNYGYT
V: TRBV6-2/TRBV6-3; J: TRBJ2-7; length: 13; CDR3: ASSYSGGRSFEQY
V: TRBV15; J: TRBJ1-6; length: 13; CDR3: ATSRDTNKASPLH
V: TRBV19; J: TRBJ1-5; length: 12; CDR3: ASTPGQKHQPQH
V: TRBV5-1; J: TRBJ2-3; length: 16; CDR3: ASRSGTSGNLDTDTQY
V: TRBV9; J: TRBJ2-5; length: 12; CDR3: ASSVGTVKETQY
V: TRBV5-5; J: TRBJ2-6; length: 14; CDR3: ATRKGGPSGANVLT
V: TRBV24-1; J: TRBJ1-5; length: 11; CDR3: ATSEGGNQPQH
V: TRBV29-1; J: TRBJ1-1; length: 12; CDR3: SVERRGGGTEAF
V: TRBV7-9; J: TRBJ1-1; length: 11; CDR3: ASSADSYTEAF
V: TRBV12-3/TRBV12-4; J: TRBJ2-1; length: 14; CDR3: ASSFGTSGIGHEQF
V: TRBV10-2; J: TRBJ1-5; length: 16; CDR3: ASSESTFRQASGQPQH
V: TRBV20-1; J: TRBJ2-3; length: 11; CDR3: SARSPHTDTQY
V: TRBV15; J: TRBJ1-5; length: 15; CDR3: ATSRGGSSKSNQPQH
V: TRBV12-3/TRBV12-4; J: TRBJ1-2; length: 12; CDR3: ASSLQGAIDGYT